This T cell receptor beta chain was found in a study of cytomegalovirus exposure and HLA in healthy donors. PCR was performed using 60 Vbeta and 13 Jbeta primers. Profiled with immunoSEQ multiplex PCR; TCRdb holds only in-frame clones, not every one. The sample has about 200,000 clones; the top ten hold over 0.95%. Concerning this clone: Its cognate antigen is unknown.

Overall study findings and caveats: A missense variant in DCLRE1C was later tied to TCR beta V- and J-gene trimming. Most CMV-associated TCR beta chains were later found to appear HLA-restricted.

The trim removed 10 bases at V and 7 bases at J, leaving 18 bases unmatched. This CDR3 has 16 residues. CDR1 and CDR2 (germline): LNHDA, SQIVND (reference sequence). The clonotype comes from a girl between 2 and 10 years old in good health and CMV-seropositive. Sequenced: PBMCs. The genes are TRBV19 and TRBJ2-1, with TRBD2 identical over 8 bases. The DNA of the CDR3 is TGTGCCAATCCCGGCCTAGCGGGCCTAGGCGGGAATGAGCAGTTCTTC. It encodes CANPGLAGLGGNEQFF.